The rows below give T cell receptor beta chains drawn from one sample of a study of blood T cell repertoires in COVID-19. Data came from immunoSEQ multiplex PCR; TCRdb stores just in-frame clones and leaves some out. Here the sample spans 300,000 to 350,000 clones, roughly 90% being singletons. The sequencing sample was made of peripheral blood. These receptors were collected from a woman aged 30 to 39 with COVID-19, enrolled during active disease. Each CDR3 is given without its conserved first and last residue. The order of the fields is V gene, CDR3 protein.

V gene: TRBV7-2; CDR3 protein: ASSPPGGSAEAF
V gene: TRBV7-9; CDR3 protein: ASSSVAGVADTQY
V gene: TRBV28; CDR3 protein: ASSLVAGGYEQY
V gene: TRBV25-1; CDR3 protein: ASSSTTGFVEAF
V gene: TRBV6-1; CDR3 protein: ASSENRGLAKNIQY
V gene: TRBV14; CDR3 protein: ASSQDRWEGHYEQF
V gene: TRBV10-3; CDR3 protein: AISAQGTSVDTGELF
V gene: TRBV4-2; CDR3 protein: ASSQDLASGSTDTQY
V gene: TRBV7-2; CDR3 protein: ASSLLAYGYT
V gene: TRBV5-1; CDR3 protein: ASSLGTGDNYGYT
V gene: TRBV6-5; CDR3 protein: ASTRDREYEQY
V gene: TRBV27; CDR3 protein: ATGEVGSPLH
V gene: TRBV30; CDR3 protein: AWRPAAQFSGNTIY
V gene: TRBV10-2; CDR3 protein: ASGSRDRVTEAF
V gene: TRBV11-2; CDR3 protein: ASSPSTRLGGGTDTQY
V gene: TRBV2; CDR3 protein: ASSVEGEAGYT
V gene: TRBV28; CDR3 protein: ASSPTGIAEQPQH
V gene: TRBV7-3; CDR3 protein: ASSLGPGGYTGELF
V gene: TRBV5-1; CDR3 protein: ASSLVPGLSGANVLT
V gene: TRBV29-1; CDR3 protein: SVEDRETAYNEQF
V gene: TRBV19; CDR3 protein: ASSIGEGGGRPQH
V gene: TRBV6-1; CDR3 protein: ASSEGRSGANVLT
V gene: TRBV4-2; CDR3 protein: ASSPKLAGPNTGELF
V gene: TRBV5-5; CDR3 protein: ASSLGQGGHFTDTQY
V gene: TRBV2; CDR3 protein: ASSGSGRYEQY
V gene: TRBV5-6; CDR3 protein: ASSGLADNTGELF
V gene: TRBV7-6; CDR3 protein: ASSLGFSGSRNEQF
V gene: TRBV27; CDR3 protein: ASSLLFSSSDEQF
V gene: TRBV4-1; CDR3 protein: ASSPFPQRMNTEAF
V gene: TRBV12-5; CDR3 protein: ASGLVSPGLAGGPLAVYEQY
V gene: TRBV19; CDR3 protein: ASSMGVAGNEAF
V gene: TRBV4-2; CDR3 protein: ASSQEREGLGDEQF
V gene: TRBV30; CDR3 protein: AWSVDVAASTDTQY
V gene: TRBV6-1; CDR3 protein: ASSESSGYGQPQH
V gene: TRBV11-3; CDR3 protein: ASSLVGGGGTDTQY
V gene: TRBV19; CDR3 protein: ASSITGLNDRELF
V gene: TRBV19; CDR3 protein: ASRLHTGTGGEWEQF
V gene: TRBV30; CDR3 protein: AWSDSFSPYEQY
V gene: TRBV10-3; CDR3 protein: AISESGGLAGEETQY
V gene: TRBV5-6; CDR3 protein: ASSRYRESNYGYT
V gene: TRBV11-2; CDR3 protein: ASSLMIQQETQY
V gene: TRBV6-5; CDR3 protein: ASSQGARQPQH
V gene: TRBV30; CDR3 protein: AWDRQGNTEAF
V gene: TRBV30; CDR3 protein: AWSPERQGRGYT
V gene: TRBV6-5; CDR3 protein: ASSYTGTSQEQY
V gene: TRBV19; CDR3 protein: ASSVPGTQSNQPQH
V gene: TRBV30; CDR3 protein: AWSVRLTADTEAF
V gene: TRBV29-1; CDR3 protein: SVRSPREGQNEQF
V gene: TRBV29-1; CDR3 protein: SVYQFRDNPEAF
V gene: TRBV28; CDR3 protein: ASRRQGPYEQY
V gene: TRBV5-1; CDR3 protein: ASSQRTGGQETQY
V gene: TRBV27; CDR3 protein: ASSARDSINSPLH
V gene: TRBV5-1; CDR3 protein: ASKGENTGELF
V gene: TRBV2; CDR3 protein: ASSSQGGRNTIY
V gene: TRBV9; CDR3 protein: ASSPMGQAANYGYT